This T cell receptor beta chain was obtained from a study of cytomegalovirus exposure and HLA in healthy donors. Germline V gene data show CDR1 as SEHNR and CDR2 as FQNEAQ (reference sequence). V was shortened by 7 bases and J by 7 bases, with 11 bases between the two germline ends. This CDR3 has 11 amino acids. 13 Jbeta primers and 60 Vbeta primers were used for the PCR. Repertoires were generated with immunoSEQ multiplex PCR, while TCRdb's copy carries only in-frame clones and drops some. The sample has around 150,000 clones, around 68% seen once; the top ten hold roughly 1.5%. Each donor's status was that of a healthy bone marrow donor.

V gene TRBV7-9 combines with J gene TRBJ2-7, with D maybe TRBD1 (7 bases). This TCR was sampled from a man aged 50 or older in good health and CMV-seronegative. The sample consisted of PBMCs. The CDR3 region has the DNA TGTGCCAGCACAGGGGGGTGGGAGCAGTACTTC. Translation gives CASTGGWEQYF. Variable domain in full (rest from reference TRBV7-9 and TRBJ2-7): DTGVSQNPRHKITKRGQNVTFRCDPISEHNRLYWYRQTLGQGPEFLTYFQNEAQLEKSRLLSDRFSAERPKGSFSTLEIQRTEQGDSAMYLCASTGGWEQYFGPGTRLTVT.